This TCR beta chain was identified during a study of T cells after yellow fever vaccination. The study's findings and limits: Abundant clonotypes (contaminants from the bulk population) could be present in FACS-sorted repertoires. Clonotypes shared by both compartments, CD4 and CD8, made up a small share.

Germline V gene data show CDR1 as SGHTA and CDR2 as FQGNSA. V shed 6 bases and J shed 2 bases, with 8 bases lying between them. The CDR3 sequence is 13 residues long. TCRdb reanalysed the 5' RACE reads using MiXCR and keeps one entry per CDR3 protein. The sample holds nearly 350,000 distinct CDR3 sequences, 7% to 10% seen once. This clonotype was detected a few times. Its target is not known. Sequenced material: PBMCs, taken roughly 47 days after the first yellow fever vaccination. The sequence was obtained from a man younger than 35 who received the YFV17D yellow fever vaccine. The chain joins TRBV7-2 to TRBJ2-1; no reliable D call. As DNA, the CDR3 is TGTGCCAGCAGGGAGACCCCCTACAATGAGCAGTTCTTC. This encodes CASRETPYNEQFF.